Sequencing of this TCR beta chain was carried out in a study of T cell changes during pregnancy in multiple sclerosis (dated 2019 in TCRdb). Background on the whole study: In women with multiple sclerosis, the researchers looked at how the T cell repertoire shifted as pregnancy progressed.

Library construction relied on the immunoSEQ multiplex PCR assay. TCRdb stores this immuneACCESS table with in-frame sequences only. Part of the clones is absent; in the studies checked, under half of the shortfall reflects unresolved V genes, and no reason is known for the rest. Recorded for this sample are 95,000 to 100,000 clones; around 90% of them occurred a single time. Clones ranked in the top ten supply more than 2% of the sample. Inclusive of the bounding cysteine and phenylalanine, the CDR3 is 18 residues long. Only the CDR3 portion is preserved as DNA: 54 bases, with reading frame beginning at the first base. V loses 2 bases at its end and J loses 6 bases; junction bases beyond the gene matches: 14. The germline V gene supplies CDR1 SGHTA and CDR2 FQGNSA. Points on this clone: Its recognized antigen is unknown. Base qualities were left out, and no much larger clone turns up one base away.

Here the sequenced sample was peripheral blood, taken after pregnancy. This TCR came from a female donor in good health, enrolled as a control in a pregnancy study. The chain joins TRBV7-2 to TRBJ2-2; 8 bases in the middle match TRBD2. CDR3 region: CASSLSLTVAGGSGELFF. In nucleotides, the sequence is TGTGCCAGCAGCTTAAGTTTAACGGTGGCGGGAGGATCCGGGGAGCTGTTTTTT.